This T cell receptor (beta chain) was captured in a study of cytomegalovirus exposure and HLA in healthy donors. Study details: In an earlier analysis, approximately 120 million unique TCR beta sequences were found from approximately 170 million T cells. General study points: The HLA-A and HLA-B alleles of most subjects were reportedly predicted accurately from TCR beta sequences.

The CDR3 has 13 amino acids. CDR1 is SGHDT and CDR2 is YYEEEE in the germline V gene. The ends were cut back, 3 bases at V and 13 bases at J, with 16 bases in the middle. This clone was seen more than once but under ten times. Its matching antigen is unknown. Primers included in the PCR were 60 Vbeta and 13 Jbeta primers. The protocol was immunoSEQ multiplex PCR, while the TCRdb copy is restricted to in-frame clones and leaves out a portion. The repertoire consists of fewer than 250,000 clones, with approximately 79% occurring once and the leading ten covering roughly 2%. The sample was PBMCs. The sequence was collected from a man aged 18 to 29 in good health and CMV-seronegative. The chain employs TRBV5-6 and TRBJ1-4; D unresolved. For the CDR3, the DNA is TGTGCCAGCAGCTACTACCGGGGAAAAACACTGTTTTTT. Translation gives CASSYYRGKTLFF.